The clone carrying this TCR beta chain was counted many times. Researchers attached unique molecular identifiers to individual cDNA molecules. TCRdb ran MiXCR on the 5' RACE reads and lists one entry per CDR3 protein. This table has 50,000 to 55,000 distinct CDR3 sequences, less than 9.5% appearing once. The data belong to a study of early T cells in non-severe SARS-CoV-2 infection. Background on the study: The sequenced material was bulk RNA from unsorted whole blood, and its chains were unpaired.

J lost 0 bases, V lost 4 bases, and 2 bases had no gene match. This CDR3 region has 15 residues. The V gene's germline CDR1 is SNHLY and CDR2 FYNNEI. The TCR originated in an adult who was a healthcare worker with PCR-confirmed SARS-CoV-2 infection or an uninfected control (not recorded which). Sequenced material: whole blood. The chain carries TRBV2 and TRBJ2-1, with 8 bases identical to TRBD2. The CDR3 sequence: CASSGTSFSYNEQFF. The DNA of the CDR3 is TGTGCCAGCAGTGGGACTAGCTTCTCCTACAATGAGCAGTTCTTC.